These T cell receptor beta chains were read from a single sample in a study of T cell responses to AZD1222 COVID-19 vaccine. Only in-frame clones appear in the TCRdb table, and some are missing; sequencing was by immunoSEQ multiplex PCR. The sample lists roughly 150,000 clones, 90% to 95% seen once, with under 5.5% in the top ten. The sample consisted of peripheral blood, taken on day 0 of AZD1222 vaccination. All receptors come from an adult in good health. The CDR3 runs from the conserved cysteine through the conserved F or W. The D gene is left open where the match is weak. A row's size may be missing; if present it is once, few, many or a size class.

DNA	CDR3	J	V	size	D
TGTGCCAGCACCCCTTGGCGGGACAGGGCGACTGAAGCTTTCTTT	CASTPWRDRATEAFF	TRBJ1-1	TRBV6-2/TRBV6-3	.	TRBD1
TGTGCCAGCAGCGGTAGTGGGCCAAGAGAGCAGTATTTT	CASSGSGPREQYF	TRBJ2-3	TRBV9	.	.
TGTGCCAGCAGTGCCCGCGTTGAGCAGTTCTTC	CASSARVEQFF	TRBJ2-1	TRBV28	.	.
TGTGCCAGCAGCCGAACCGGGACAGCGCACTATGGCTACACCTTC	CASSRTGTAHYGYTF	TRBJ1-2	TRBV6-2/TRBV6-3	.	TRBD1
TGTGCCAGCAGTGAAGCCGGGACTCCTCAAGAGACCCAGTACTTC	CASSEAGTPQETQYF	TRBJ2-5	TRBV6-1	.	.
TGTGCCAGCAGGGGACAGGGGGCAACTAATGAAAAACTGTTTTTT	CASRGQGATNEKLFF	TRBJ1-4	TRBV27	few	TRBD1
TGTGCCAGCGAGCAAAGGTTCGAGGAACAGGACGGCCTGGTGGGAAACACCATATATTTT	CASEQRFEEQDGLVGNTIYF	TRBJ1-3	TRBV21-1	.	.
TGTGCCAGCAGCTCGCCCGGACAGAACACTGAAGCTTTCTTT	CASSSPGQNTEAFF	TRBJ1-1	TRBV13	.	.
TGCGCCAGCAGCCAAGTGGCGGGACACTACGAGCAGTACTTC	CASSQVAGHYEQYF	TRBJ2-7	TRBV4-1	.	.
TGTGCCAGCAGTTTTCGCTGGAACACTGAAGCTTTCTTT	CASSFRWNTEAFF	TRBJ1-1	TRBV28	.	.
TGTGCCAGCAGCGTTCCCGGAGATGGAAACACCATATATTTT	CASSVPGDGNTIYF	TRBJ1-3	TRBV9	.	.